These 29 T cell receptor beta chains originate from one sample sequenced in a study of T-cell reconstitution after alpha-beta-depleted transplantation in children. TCRbeta library construction was performed incorporating unique molecular identifiers. One entry per CDR3 protein results from TCRdb running MiXCR on the PCR reads. The data hold around 400,000 distinct CDR3 sequences, with about 20% observed a single time. This sample comprised PBMCs from the stem cell graft donor, obtained from the stem cell graft. The source is a human donor who donated a stem cell graft to a child with acute myeloid leukemia.

V gene TRBV10-3 combines with J gene TRBJ2-3; D is possibly TRBD2 (6 bases). CDR3 size: 20 residues. Looked up from germline, CDR1 is ENHRY and CDR2 is SYGVKD. The V and J ends lost 5 bases and 5 bases respectively, with 32 bases between them. CDR3 coding DNA: TGTGCCATCAGTACCTTTGTCGGGAGTTGGGGTTCTGGGGCAGAAGATACGCAGTATTTT. Its protein is CAISTFVGSWGSGAEDTQYF.

This clonotype was recorded a few times. This chain joins TRBV4-1 and TRBJ1-2, with no clear D. Deletions cut 0 bases from V and 4 bases from J, with 12 bases between. CDR3 length: 15 residues. Per the germline V gene, CDR1 is MGHRA and CDR2 is YSYEKL. The CDR3 DNA reads TGCGCCAGCAGCCAAGATGGTGGAACACTCTATGGCTACACCTTC. This sequence encodes CASSQDGGTLYGYTF.

This chain connects TRBV6-1 to TRBJ2-4, with TRBD2 matching 9 bases. The ends lost 6 bases at V and 7 bases at J; junction bases unmatched: 4. The CDR3 sequence is 13 residues long. CDR1 and CDR2 (germline): MNHNS, SASEGT. The chain's CDR3 is CASSSGRSNIQYF. CDR3 bases: TGTGCCAGCAGCAGCGGGAGGAGTAACATTCAGTACTTC.

This clonotype showed up many times. The genes are TRBV29-1 and TRBJ1-3; D not certain. CDR1 and CDR2 from the germline V gene are SQVTM and ANQGSEA. The CDR3 contains 12 residues. Trimming shortened V by 2 bases and J by 0 bases, and 2 bases separated the two germline ends. The CDR3, as DNA: TGCAGCGTTGAATACTCTGGAAACACCATATATTTT. Translated: CSVEYSGNTIYF.

V usage is TRBV5-5 and J usage is TRBJ2-1, with D perhaps given as TRBD1 or TRBD2 (7 bases each). Trimming shortened V by 7 bases and J by 0 bases, and 17 bases separated the two germline ends. This CDR3 has 16 residues. The germline V gene has CDR1 SGHKS and CDR2 YYEKEE (reference sequence). CDR3 nucleotides: TGTGCCAGCCAGAACAGGGGACTACGCTCCTACAATGAGCAGTTCTTC. It encodes CASQNRGLRSYNEQFF.

V is TRBV20-1 and J is TRBJ2-1; D not certain. The CDR3 totals 14 residues. V dropped 6 bases and J dropped 7 bases, with 19 bases sitting between them. CDR1 is DFQATT and CDR2 is SNEGSKA in the germline V gene (reference sequence). CDR3 sequence: CSALEWALANEQFF. CDR3 nucleotides: TGCAGTGCCCTGGAGTGGGCCCTTGCGAATGAGCAGTTCTTC.

The rearrangement joins TRBV24-1 to TRBJ2-7; 8 nucleotides match TRBD1. In germline, CDR1 is KGHDR, CDR2 SFDVKD. CDR3 length: 15 amino acids. The trim removed 2 bases at V and 5 bases at J, leaving 7 bases unmatched. The CDR3 region is CATSDSQTGVDEQYF. In DNA form, the CDR3 reads TGTGCCACCAGTGATTCGCAGACAGGGGTCGACGAGCAGTACTTC.

This clonotype was found many times. V gene TRBV6-5 combines with J gene TRBJ2-7; TRBD1 matches at 8 bases. The junction had 5 bases not matched to a gene; V was cut back by 2 bases and J by 5 bases. Germline V CDR1 and CDR2: MNHEY, SVGAGI. The CDR3 has 14 amino acids. For the CDR3, the DNA is TGTGCCAGCAGTTACGGTCAGGGGGCCAACGAGCAGTACTTC. It is translated as CASSYGQGANEQYF.

CDR3: CASSLYRQEQFF. Here the CDR3 DNA reads TGCGCCAGCAGCTTGTATCGGCAGGAGCAGTTCTTC. The chain uses TRBV5-1 and TRBJ2-1; D is unresolved. The V end was cut by 1 base, the J end by 10 bases, with 9 bases between. This CDR3 comprises 12 residues. Germline CDR1 is SGHRS and CDR2 is YFSETQ. The full variable domain, its missing parts supplied by reference TRBV5-1 and TRBJ2-1, is KAGVTQTPRYLIKTRGQQVTLSCSPISGHRSVSWYQQTPGQGLQFLFEYFSETQRNKGNFPGRFSGRQFSNSRSEMNVSTLELGDSALYLCASSLYRQEQFFGPGTRLTVL.

The chain employs TRBV20-1 and TRBJ1-1; no reliable D call. The ends were cut back, 3 bases at V and 0 bases at J, with 8 bases in the middle. Germline-derived CDR1 and CDR2 are DFQATT and SNEGSKA (reference sequence). The CDR3 has 13 amino acids. The CDR3 loop is CSARGLVNTEAFF. Here the CDR3 DNA reads TGCAGTGCTAGGGGTCTAGTGAACACTGAAGCTTTCTTT.

The rearrangement links TRBV5-1 to TRBJ2-7, with TRBD2 matching over 13 bases. The CDR3 spans 18 residues. Per the germline V gene, CDR1 is SGHRS and CDR2 is YFSETQ. V lost 0 bases and J lost 0; bases outside the gene matches: 6. The CDR3 bases are TGCGCCAGCAGCTTGGCCTCCGGGACTAGCGGGACCTCCTACGAGCAGTACTTC. Its translation is CASSLASGTSGTSYEQYF.

The chain links TRBV12-3 or TRBV12-4 to TRBJ1-5, with 7 positions matching TRBD1. Trimming cost V 6 bases and J 3 bases; bases outside gene matches: 5. The CDR3 is 14 amino acids. DNA of the CDR3: TGTGCCAGCAGATCCGGACAGGACAATCAGCCCCAGCATTTT. Translated, it gives CASRSGQDNQPQHF.

This clonotype occurred many times. This chain connects TRBV20-1 to TRBJ2-7; the match to TRBD2 covers 10 bases. The CDR3 consists of 14 residues. Germline V gene sequence: CDR1 DFQATT, CDR2 SNEGSKA (reference sequence). Losses at the gene ends were 3 bases for V and 4 bases for J; bases not matched to a gene: 6. CDR3 bases: TGCAGTGCTAGGCTAGCGGGAGACCTTTACGAGCAGTACTTC. Translation: CSARLAGDLYEQYF.

This clonotype was counted at least ten times. This chain joins TRBV12-3 or TRBV12-4 and TRBJ2-7, with TRBD2 as a possible D gene (6 bases). With 8 bases removed from V and 2 bases from J, the gap between germline ends came to 10 bases. This CDR3 has 12 amino acids. DNA of the CDR3: TGTGCCAGCGGTCCGGGGGCCTACGAGCAGTACTTC. It translates to CASGPGAYEQYF.

A single count supports this clonotype. The chain links TRBV25-1 to TRBJ2-2; D not resolved. Germline loops: CDR1 MGHDK, CDR2 SYGVNS. This CDR3 contains 14 residues. The V gene lost 0 bases and the J gene lost 6 bases, with 8 bases spanning the gap. The CDR3 is CASSEYLTAGELFF. CDR3 DNA: TGTGCCAGCAGTGAATATTTAACTGCCGGGGAGCTGTTTTTT.

The chain links TRBV12-3 or TRBV12-4 to TRBJ1-1; 9 nucleotides agree with TRBD1. The CDR3 is made up of 14 amino acids. V trimming: 4 bases; J trimming: 4 bases; junction bases outside the gene matches: 4. The chain's CDR3 is CASSSTGGITEAFF. The CDR3 nucleotides read TGTGCCAGCAGTTCCACAGGGGGCATCACTGAAGCTTTCTTT.

The V and J genes are TRBV7-3 and TRBJ2-3; 15 bases map to TRBD2. There are 16 residues in the CDR3. Germline V gene lookup returns CDR1 SGHTA and CDR2 FQGTGA. The V gene end was trimmed by 5 bases and the J gene end by 3 bases; junction bases not matched to a gene: 3. The CDR3 coding sequence is TGTGCCAGCAGCAAGGGACTAGCGGGAGGTACAGATACGCAGTATTTT. Residues: CASSKGLAGGTDTQYF.

This clonotype was seen only a few times. This chain joins TRBV7-2 and TRBJ1-6; D is uncertain. Germline V lookup: CDR1 SGHTA, CDR2 FQGNSA. V gave up 0 bases and J gave up 7 bases, with 10 bases separating them. This CDR3 has 15 residues. The CDR3 loop reads CASSLATAVNSPLHF. The CDR3 DNA sequence: TGTGCCAGCAGCTTAGCGACGGCAGTAAATTCACCCCTCCACTTT.

This clonotype was detected only a few times. The chain combines TRBV27 with TRBJ2-2; D ambiguous. Deletions cut 2 bases from V and 5 bases from J, with 15 bases between. The length of the CDR3 is 16 residues. CDR1 MNHEY and CDR2 SMNVEV come from the germline V gene (reference sequence). CDR3 coding DNA: TGTGCCAGCAGTTTAGTATGGCCATCTTGGACCGGGGAGCTGTTTTTT. Translation: CASSLVWPSWTGELFF.

The chain joins TRBV6-2 or TRBV6-3 to TRBJ2-4; D may be TRBD1 (5 bases). V lost 7 bases and J lost 0, with 16 bases in between. The CDR3 extends over 16 amino acids. Germline loops: CDR1 MNHEY, CDR2 SVGEGT. CDR3 residues: CASKTSRTLAKNIQYF. Written as DNA, the CDR3 is TGTGCCAGCAAGACTTCTCGGACATTAGCCAAAAACATTCAGTACTTC.

This clonotype has more than one count but fewer than ten. This chain connects TRBV10-3 to TRBJ2-5; 7 nucleotides line up with TRBD1. V trimming: 7 bases; J trimming: 5 bases; junction bases outside the gene matches: 13. From germline, CDR1 is ENHRY and CDR2 SYGVKD. The CDR3 loop spans 15 amino acids. In DNA, the CDR3 is TGTGCCATCACCCGGACAGGTGGAACGGGTGAGACCCAGTACTTC. Its protein is CAITRTGGTGETQYF.

This clonotype was seen just once. The V call is TRBV3-1, the J call TRBJ2-5; D is possibly TRBD2 (6 bases). V shed 4 bases and J shed 2 bases, with 14 bases lying between them. This CDR3 has 15 residues. Germline CDR1 LGHDT, CDR2 YNNKEL (reference sequence). Here the CDR3 DNA reads TGTGCCAGCAGCCCGGGGGTAACAGATCAAGAGACCCAGTACTTC. Translation: CASSPGVTDQETQYF.

The chain is built from TRBV14 and TRBJ2-1; D gene ambiguous. The CDR3 has 12 residues. V lost 0 bases, J lost 12 bases, and 9 bases lay in between. Germline CDR1 is SGHDN and CDR2 is FVKESK. The CDR3 DNA reads TGTGCCAGCAGCCAAGATTGGTGGCGGCAGTTCTTC. Residues: CASSQDWWRQFF. The variable domain in full, completed from reference TRBV14 and TRBJ2-1, reads EAGVTQFPSHSVIEKGQTVTLRCDPISGHDNLYWYRRVMGKEIKFLLHFVKESKQDESGMPNNRFLAERTGGTYSTLKVQPAELEDSGVYFCASSQDWWRQFFGPGTRLTVL.

This clonotype was observed a few times. The V call is TRBV15, the J call TRBJ2-1; no firm D call. The germline V gene encodes CDR1 LNHNV and CDR2 YYDKDF (reference sequence). This CDR3 has 16 residues. V was shortened by 0 bases and J by 0 bases, with 9 bases between the two germline ends. The CDR3 here is CATSRDGKSSYNEQFF. CDR3 bases: TGTGCCACCAGCAGAGACGGCAAGAGCTCCTACAATGAGCAGTTCTTC.

This clonotype appeared many times. The chain joins TRBV29-1 to TRBJ2-7; 12 bases map to TRBD1. Germline lookup yields CDR1 SQVTM and CDR2 ANQGSEA. V gave up 3 bases and J gave up 2 bases; unmatched junction bases: 2. CDR3 length: 14 amino acids. The CDR3 sequence: CSVEGQGATYEQYF. DNA of the CDR3: TGCAGCGTTGAGGGACAGGGGGCAACCTACGAGCAGTACTTC.

The chain joins TRBV9 to TRBJ2-2; no reliable D call. Between the trimmed V and J ends, which lost 0 bases and 1 base, there was a span of 7 bases. Germline V gives CDR1 SGDLS, CDR2 YYNGEE. The CDR3 contains 15 residues. The DNA for the CDR3 is TGTGCCAGCAGCGTAGCCGGAAGGAACACCGGGGAGCTGTTTTTT. Encoded protein: CASSVAGRNTGELFF.

This clonotype was observed a handful of times. The V gene is TRBV11-2, the J gene TRBJ2-2; possible D gene TRBD2, 6 bases. Trimming stripped 1 base from V and 4 bases from J, with 7 bases between. Germline V CDR1 and CDR2: SGHAT, FQNNGV. This CDR3 is built from 14 residues. CDR3 in amino acids: CASSLAGVTGELFF. Written as DNA, the CDR3 is TGTGCCAGCAGCTTAGCGGGAGTCACCGGGGAGCTGTTTTTT.

The chain joins TRBV27 to TRBJ2-1; 7 bases align to TRBD1. The CDR3 spans 15 residues. Germline V gene sequence: CDR1 MNHEY, CDR2 SMNVEV (reference sequence). V lost 5 bases, J lost 9 bases, and 13 bases stayed unmatched. In DNA form, the CDR3 reads TGTGCCAGCAGTACAGGGGCGAGATTTGGTGGTGAGCAGTTCTTC. Translated, it gives CASSTGARFGGEQFF.

This clonotype has only one observation. Compared with germline, one end of the junction differs, possibly owing to a read error. The chain links TRBV5-1 to TRBJ2-1; 9 nucleotides line up with TRBD2. The CDR3 is 19 residues long. The V gene's germline CDR1 is SGHRS and CDR2 YFSETQ. The CDR3 DNA is TGCGTCAGCAGCTCGCCGGGACTAGCTAGGGGAAGCTCCTACAATGAGCAGTTCTTC. It is translated as CVSSSPGLARGSSYNEQFF.